This T cell receptor beta chain is drawn from a study of T-cell reconstitution after alpha-beta-depleted transplantation in children. Study-wide findings and caveats: Recipient T cells and thymic progenitors that survived gave rise to the high TCRbeta diversity observed at day 60 in some patients.

A word on this clonotype: The antigen is undetermined.

Unique molecular identifiers featured in how the TCRbeta library was prepared. TCRdb processed the PCR reads anew with MiXCR; each CDR3 protein has one entry. The sample has roughly 790,000 distinct CDR3 sequences, roughly 15% seen once. In germline, CDR1 is MGHDK, CDR2 SYGVNS. The CDR3 length is 15 residues. Trimming at V came to 1 base and at J to 5 bases, leaving 4 bases not matched to a gene. The TCR was taken from a male patient under 18 who had a stem cell transplant for acute lymphoblastic leukemia, so the T cells may come from the graft donor. The chain has TRBV25-1 and TRBJ2-2; 7 bases agree with TRBD1. Sequences were derived from PBMCs, mostly from graft donor cells, sampled 360 days after TCRalphabeta/CD19-depleted stem cell transplant. CDR3 coding DNA: TGTGCCAGCAGTGAATCCCCAGGGGGAACCGGGGAGCTGTTTTTT. As protein: CASSESPGGTGELFF.